The following is a TCR beta chain sequence with its context. The antigen is not known. The data belong to a study of graft-versus-host responses after intestinal transplantation. Study-wide results and limits: Present in recipient marrow, GvH clones included some that appeared first in ileum or blood.

The protocol was immunoSEQ multiplex PCR, while the TCRdb copy is restricted to in-frame clones and leaves out a portion. The sample records approximately 25,000 clones, just under 95% being singletons. This CDR3 has 13 amino acids. With 10 bases removed from V and 3 bases from J, the gap between germline ends came to 13 bases. Germline CDR1 reads ENHRY; CDR2 reads SYGVKD. The sequence derives from a human patient who received an intestinal transplant, so some T cells may come from the graft donor. This chain uses TRBV10-3 with TRBJ1-5, with D tentatively TRBD1 (5 bases). The input for sequencing was PBMCs, taken nearly 31 days after intestinal transplant. The CDR3 sequence is CATGQGLNQPQHF. The CDR3 DNA sequence: TGTGCCACAGGTCAGGGCCTCAATCAGCCCCAGCATTTT.